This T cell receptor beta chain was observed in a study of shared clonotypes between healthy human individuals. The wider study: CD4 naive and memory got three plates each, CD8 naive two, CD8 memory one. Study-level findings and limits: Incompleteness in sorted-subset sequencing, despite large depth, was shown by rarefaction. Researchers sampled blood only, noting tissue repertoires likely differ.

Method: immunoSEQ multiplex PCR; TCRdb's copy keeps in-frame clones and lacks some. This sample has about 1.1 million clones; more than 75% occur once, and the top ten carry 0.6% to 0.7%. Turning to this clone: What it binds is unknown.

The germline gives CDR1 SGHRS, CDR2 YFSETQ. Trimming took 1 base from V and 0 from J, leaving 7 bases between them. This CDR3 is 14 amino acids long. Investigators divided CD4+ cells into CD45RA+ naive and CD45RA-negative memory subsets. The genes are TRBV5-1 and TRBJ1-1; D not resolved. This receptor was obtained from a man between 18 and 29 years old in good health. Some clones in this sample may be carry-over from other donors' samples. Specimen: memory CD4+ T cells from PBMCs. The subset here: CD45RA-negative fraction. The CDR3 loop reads CASSLWRLNTEAFF. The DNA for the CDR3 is TGCGCCAGCAGCTTGTGGCGGTTGAACACTGAAGCTTTCTTT.